This entry lists 23 T cell receptor beta chains sequenced from one sample in a study of graft-versus-host responses after intestinal transplantation. No cognate antigen is known for these TCRs. TCRdb's copy holds only in-frame clones and misses some; the assay was immunoSEQ multiplex PCR. The table lists 40,000 to 60,000 clones, approximately 84% of them singletons. The input for sequencing was unstimulated CD4+ T cells sorted from spleen or lymph node cells, taken before transplant. The receptor source for this set is a human donor who was the organ donor for an intestinal transplant.

The V gene is TRBV6-1, the J gene TRBJ2-3; 8 positions match TRBD1. V lost 4 bases, J lost 8 bases, and 8 bases stayed unmatched. CDR3 length: 14 residues. CDR1 and CDR2 from the germline V gene are MNHNS and SASEGT. CDR3 in DNA: TGTGCCAGCAGTGCAAGAGGGACAGGAGGTACGCAGTATTTT. Translation: CASSARGTGGTQYF.

This chain joins TRBV6-6 and TRBJ2-7; TRBD1 matches at 9 bases. V trimming: 4 bases; J trimming: 6 bases; junction bases outside the gene matches: 1. The germline V gene encodes CDR1 MNHNY and CDR2 SVGAGI (reference sequence). The CDR3 is 12 residues long. The CDR3 DNA follows: TGTGCCAGCAGTTCGGGACAGGGCGAGCAGTACTTC. It specifies CASSSGQGEQYF.

The chain is built from TRBV6-5 and TRBJ1-4, with D unclear. Germline values: CDR1 MNHEY, CDR2 SVGAGI. The CDR3 sequence is 12 residues long. Between the trimmed V and J ends, which lost 0 bases and 7 bases, there was a span of 3 bases. The CDR3 loop is CASSYSGEKLFF. The DNA of the CDR3 is TGTGCCAGCAGTTACTCAGGTGAAAAACTGTTTTTT.

The CDR3 loop reads CASSQTDTQYF. The CDR3 DNA reads TGTGCCAGCAGCCAAACAGATACGCAGTATTTT. This chain joins TRBV16 and TRBJ2-3; no clear D. Germline CDR1 and CDR2: KGHSY and FQNENV. V lost 2 bases to trimming and J lost 3 bases, with 0 bases between them. There are 11 residues in the CDR3.

This sequence joins TRBV2 and TRBJ2-4, with a possible D match to TRBD1 (5 bases). The CDR3 contains 16 residues. Per the germline V gene, CDR1 is SNHLY and CDR2 is FYNNEI. V lost 4 bases and J 1 base, leaving 14 bases between the germline ends. The CDR3, as DNA: TGTGCCAGCAGTGCAAGGGGTACCATGGCCAAAAACATTCAGTACTTC. Translated, it gives CASSARGTMAKNIQYF. The full variable domain, rest sourced from reference TRBV2 and TRBJ2-4, is EPEVTQTPSHQVTQMGQEVILRCVPISNHLYFYWYRQILGQKVEFLVSFYNNEISEKSEIFDDQFSVERPDGSNFTLKIRSTKLEDSAMYFCASSARGTMAKNIQYFGAGTRLSVL.

A remark on this clone: The sample holds other DNA sequences that translate to the same CDR3. The chain combines TRBV27 with TRBJ2-5; 9 bases align to TRBD1. CDR1 MNHEY and CDR2 SMNVEV come from the germline V gene (reference sequence). This CDR3 contains 16 residues. V shed 4 bases and J 2 bases; nucleotides not matched to a gene: 8. For the CDR3, the DNA is TGTGCCAGCAGTTCAACAGGGGGCGTTGGTCAAGAGACCCAGTACTTC. It yields the protein CASSSTGGVGQETQYF.

This sequence joins TRBV27 and TRBJ1-2; D remains unclear. This CDR3 spans 13 amino acids. Germline V CDR1 and CDR2: MNHEY, SMNVEV (reference sequence). V was pared by 3 bases and J by 3 bases, with 8 bases between. The chain's CDR3 is CASSLRVYYGYTF. The CDR3 bases are TGTGCCAGCAGTTTGAGGGTCTACTATGGCTACACCTTC.

The chain has TRBV19 and TRBJ1-1; D is undetermined. V lost 5 bases and J lost 1, with 2 bases in between. Germline assignment: CDR1 LNHDA and CDR2 SQIVND (reference sequence). The CDR3 is 11 amino acids. The CDR3 is CASSQNTEAFF. The CDR3 DNA follows: TGTGCCAGTAGTCAGAACACTGAAGCTTTCTTT.

The chain uses TRBV28 and TRBJ1-1; a possible D gene is TRBD1 (6 bases). Deletions cut 2 bases from V and 1 base from J, with 11 bases between. This CDR3 comprises 15 residues. CDR1 is MDHEN, CDR2 SYDVKM, per germline. CDR3 sequence reads: CASSLHGGGNTEAFF. For the CDR3, the DNA is TGTGCCAGCAGTTTACATGGAGGGGGGAACACTGAAGCTTTCTTT. Filled out from reference TRBV28 and TRBJ1-1, the complete variable domain reads DVKVTQSSRYLVKRTGEKVFLECVQDMDHENMFWYRQDPGLGLRLIYFSYDVKMKEKGDIPEGYSVSREKKERFSLILESASTNQTSMYLCASSLHGGGNTEAFFGQGTRLTVV.

J is TRBJ1-1 and V is TRBV10-1; no reliable D call. The CDR3 is 13 residues long. Trimming stripped 4 bases from V and 1 base from J, with 7 bases between. Per the germline V gene, CDR1 is WNHNN and CDR2 is SYGVQD (reference sequence). CDR3 in amino acids: CASSVGPNTEAFF. The CDR3 bases are TGCGCCAGCAGTGTCGGACCGAACACTGAAGCTTTCTTT.

The chain uses TRBV6-9 and TRBJ1-2; tentative D call: TRBD1 (6 bases). The CDR3 loop spans 12 amino acids. Germline CDR1 MNHGY, CDR2 SVAAGI. V was shortened by 6 bases and J by 3 bases, with 8 bases between the two germline ends. DNA for the CDR3: TGTGCCAGCAGACAGGGAGACTATGGCTACACCTTC. It translates to CASRQGDYGYTF.

CDR3 region: CASRTSAYEQYF. DNA of the CDR3: TGCGCCAGCAGGACTAGCGCCTACGAGCAGTACTTC. This chain joins TRBV10-1 and TRBJ2-7, with 8 nucleotides matching TRBD2. The CDR3 length is 12 residues. CDR1 is WNHNN, CDR2 SYGVQD, per germline (reference sequence). J gave up 2 bases and V 6 bases, and 0 bases lay outside the gene matches.

Written as DNA, the CDR3 is TGTGCCAGCAGCTTCCCCTTCGGGGGCATCAGGGATACCTACGAGCAGTACTTC. It is translated as CASSFPFGGIRDTYEQYF. V usage is TRBV11-3 and J usage is TRBJ2-7, with D perhaps being TRBD1 or TRBD2 (6 bases each). The CDR3 is 18 residues long. Germline values: CDR1 SGHNT, CDR2 YENEEA. Trimming cost V 3 bases and J 2 bases, with 23 bases left between them.

V and J are TRBV10-1 and TRBJ1-5, with D uncertain. The germline gives CDR1 WNHNN, CDR2 SYGVQD (reference sequence). CDR3 size: 12 residues. Trimming took 5 bases from V and 3 from J, leaving 5 bases between them. The CDR3 sequence: CASSQDNQPQHF. CDR3 in DNA: TGCGCCAGCAGTCAGGACAATCAGCCCCAGCATTTT.

The chain employs TRBV7-9 and TRBJ1-3; 8 bases are shared with TRBD1. The CDR3 extends over 13 amino acids. V shed 1 base, J shed 7 bases, and the junction held 0 bases outside the gene matches. CDR1 and CDR2 (germline): SEHNR, FQNEAQ (reference sequence). CDR3 in DNA: TGTGCCAGCAGCTTAGGACAGGGGAACACCATATATTTT. This codes for CASSLGQGNTIYF.

There are a few counts of this clone. V is TRBV19 and J is TRBJ1-5; D is unclear. The CDR3 extends over 16 amino acids. Germline CDR1 is LNHDA and CDR2 is SQIVND (reference sequence). Trimming removed 3 bases from V and 1 base from J, with 13 bases in between. The CDR3 DNA follows: TGTGCCAGTAGTATCTGGGGAACCATGAGCAATCAGCCCCAGCATTTT. Amino acid sequence: CASSIWGTMSNQPQHF.

V and J are TRBV7-8 and TRBJ2-4; D is unresolved. CDR1 and CDR2 (germline): SGHVS, FQNEAQ. V was pared by 3 bases and J by 0 bases, with 9 bases between. The CDR3 has 15 residues. The DNA of the CDR3 is TGTGCCAGCAGCTTGGGCAGACTAGCCAAAAACATTCAGTACTTC. Translation gives CASSLGRLAKNIQYF.

This rearrangement joins TRBV7-9 to TRBJ2-3; D call uncertain. This CDR3 comprises 13 residues. V shed 2 bases and J shed 6 bases, with 9 bases lying between them. Per germline, CDR1 SEHNR and CDR2 FQNEAQ (reference sequence). Here the CDR3 DNA reads TGTGCCAGCAGCTTACTTTCGGAGGATACGCAGTATTTT. Protein product: CASSLLSEDTQYF.

The gene calls are TRBV30 and TRBJ2-1; 7 nucleotides agree with TRBD2. This CDR3 contains 14 residues. With V trimmed by 3 bases and J by 4 bases, 6 bases remained unmatched. CDR1 is GTSNPN, CDR2 SVGIG, per germline (reference sequence). DNA of the CDR3: TGTGCCTGGAGGGGACTACCAGCGTACAATGAGCAGTTCTTC. Amino acid sequence: CAWRGLPAYNEQFF.

J is TRBJ2-7 and V is TRBV5-1; a weak D match, TRBD1 (5 bases). Germline V gene lookup returns CDR1 SGHRS and CDR2 YFSETQ. This CDR3 is built from 14 residues. V was pared by 2 bases and J by 4 bases, with 13 bases between. CDR3 coding DNA: TGCGCCAGCAGCTTCTCAGGGTTTTTTTACGAGCAGTACTTC. It translates to CASSFSGFFYEQYF.

The rearrangement links TRBV2 to TRBJ2-1, with D perhaps matching TRBD2 (5 bases). Per germline, CDR1 SNHLY and CDR2 FYNNEI. The CDR3 has 14 amino acids. The ends were cut back, 3 bases at V and 3 bases at J, with 9 bases in the middle. This chain's CDR3 is CASSDGGLYNEQFF. Written as DNA, the CDR3 is TGTGCCAGCAGTGATGGCGGGCTCTACAATGAGCAGTTCTTC.

The chain couples TRBV5-1 to TRBJ2-7, with 7 bases fitting TRBD2. With 5 bases clipped from V and 5 bases from J, the junction kept 10 bases outside the gene matches. There are 14 residues in the CDR3. Germline lookup yields CDR1 SGHRS and CDR2 YFSETQ. The CDR3 DNA sequence: TGCGCCAGCAGAAGAACTAGCGCCGCCGACGAGCAGTACTTC. It is translated as CASRRTSAADEQYF.

This chain connects TRBV13 to TRBJ2-3; D is ambiguous. With 5 bases removed from V and 2 bases from J, the gap between germline ends came to 11 bases. CDR1 and CDR2 (germline): PRHDT, FYEKMQ (reference sequence). The CDR3 consists of 14 residues. The CDR3 region is CASSLSHTTDTQYF. CDR3 nucleotides: TGTGCCAGCAGCCTAAGTCACACCACAGATACGCAGTATTTT.